What follows are 31 T cell receptor beta chains derived from one specimen sequenced in a study of technical replicates of blood from several donors. Profiling relied on immunoSEQ multiplex PCR, and the TCRdb table lists in-frame clones only, not all of them. The sample lists about 56,000 clones; around 93% were seen once. Sample: PBMCs. The receptors originated from a human donor in good health. Some clones in this sample may be carry-over from other donors' samples.

This chain joins TRBV29-1 and TRBJ1-4; TRBD1 aligns across 8 bases. The CDR3 is 13 residues long. Germline assignment: CDR1 SQVTM and CDR2 ANQGSEA. The trim removed 5 bases at V and 6 bases at J, leaving 5 bases unmatched. CDR3 DNA sequence: TGCAGCGTTCTTGGACAGGGAGATGAAAAACTGTTTTTT. It specifies CSVLGQGDEKLFF.

V usage is TRBV5-1 and J usage is TRBJ2-5, with D maybe TRBD2 (5 bases). This CDR3 region has 12 residues. CDR1 and CDR2 (germline): SGHRS, YFSETQ. Deletions cut 7 bases from V and 5 bases from J, with 12 bases between. The CDR3 nucleotides read TGCGCCAGCTCGACTACAAGGGAGACCCAGTACTTC. Its translation: CASSTTRETQYF. The full variable domain, with the rest looked up from reference TRBV5-1 and TRBJ2-5, is KAGVTQTPRYLIKTRGQQVTLSCSPISGHRSVSWYQQTPGQGLQFLFEYFSETQRNKGNFPGRFSGRQFSNSRSEMNVSTLELGDSALYLCASSTTRETQYFGPGTRLLVL.

This clone was counted a single time. The rearrangement links TRBV6-1 to TRBJ2-7, with no clear D. Trimming removed 3 bases at V and 5 bases at J, with 8 bases between. Germline loops: CDR1 MNHNS, CDR2 SASEGT. CDR3 length: 12 residues. CDR3 residues: CASSEGMDEQYF. The CDR3 DNA reads as TGTGCCAGCAGTGAGGGCATGGACGAGCAGTACTTC.

The chain has TRBV7-6 and TRBJ2-7; 7 bases are a match to TRBD2. Looked up from germline, CDR1 is SGHVS and CDR2 is FNYEAQ. Trimming removed 5 bases from V and 6 bases from J; junction bases left unmatched: 13. This CDR3 spans 15 amino acids. CDR3 loop: CASSERYAGAGEQYF. The CDR3, as DNA: TGTGCCAGCAGCGAGCGGTATGCGGGAGCGGGCGAGCAGTACTTC. Looking up the rest from reference TRBV7-6 and TRBJ2-7 gives the full variable domain: GAGVSQSPRYKVTKRGQDVALRCDPISGHVSLYWYRQALGQGPEFLTYFNYEAQQDKSGLPNDRFSAERPEGSISTLTIQRTEQRDSAMYRCASSERYAGAGEQYFGPGTRLTVT.

This clone is deemed medium-sized (0.01 to 0.1%). The chain employs TRBV27 and TRBJ2-3; possible D gene TRBD1, 5 bases. The CDR3 consists of 15 residues. V lost 5 bases and J 4 bases, leaving 16 bases between the germline ends. Germline V CDR1 and CDR2: MNHEY, SMNVEV (reference sequence). DNA for the CDR3: TGTGCCAGCAGTCCATACTTCCAGGGTCCAGATACGCAGTATTTT. Amino acid sequence: CASSPYFQGPDTQYF.

The rearrangement joins TRBV30 to TRBJ2-3; TRBD2 matches 11 bases. Trimming cost V 5 bases and J 6 bases; bases outside gene matches: 4. The CDR3 extends over 13 amino acids. Germline V gives CDR1 GTSNPN, CDR2 SVGIG (reference sequence). This chain's CDR3 is CAWETSGTDTQYF. The CDR3, as DNA: TGTGCCTGGGAGACTAGCGGGACCGATACGCAGTATTTT.

A single count supports this clone. V gene TRBV28 combines with J gene TRBJ1-1; D is possibly TRBD1 (5 bases). Germline V CDR1 and CDR2: MDHEN, SYDVKM. Trimming removed 1 base at V and 4 bases at J, with 13 bases between. CDR3 length equals 15 residues. In DNA form, the CDR3 reads TGTGCCAGCAGTTTATTGGGGGGTTTGGCCACTGAAGCTTTCTTT. It translates to CASSLLGGLATEAFF. The full variable domain, with the rest looked up from reference TRBV28 and TRBJ1-1, is DVKVTQSSRYLVKRTGEKVFLECVQDMDHENMFWYRQDPGLGLRLIYFSYDVKMKEKGDIPEGYSVSREKKERFSLILESASTNQTSMYLCASSLLGGLATEAFFGQGTRLTVV.

V gene TRBV5-1 combines with J gene TRBJ2-3, with 12 bases aligning to TRBD2. CDR3 size: 17 residues. Germline V gene lookup returns CDR1 SGHRS and CDR2 YFSETQ. V dropped 3 bases and J dropped 7; count of bases not matched to a gene: 12. CDR3 bases: TGCGCCAGCAGCTCCTCCATGACTAGCGGGGGCTGGAATACGCAGTATTTT. Encoded protein: CASSSSMTSGGWNTQYF.

The V call is TRBV7-9, the J call TRBJ1-2; 11 bases map to TRBD1. V shed 3 bases, J shed 7 bases, and the junction held 4 bases outside the gene matches. This CDR3 has 14 residues. Germline values: CDR1 SEHNR, CDR2 FQNEAQ (reference sequence). CDR3 nucleotide sequence: TGTGCCAGCAGCTTGGGGACAGGGGGTATTGGCTACACCTTC. It specifies CASSLGTGGIGYTF.

The chain employs TRBV15 and TRBJ1-5; a possible D gene is TRBD1 (5 bases). V was clipped by 0 bases and J by 3 bases, with 9 bases between them. Germline values: CDR1 LNHNV, CDR2 YYDKDF (reference sequence). The CDR3 has 15 amino acids. CDR3 in amino acids: CATSREGLSNQPQHF. CDR3 in DNA: TGTGCCACCAGCAGAGAGGGACTTTCCAATCAGCCCCAGCATTTT.

V usage is TRBV5-4 and J usage is TRBJ2-3, with D perhaps matching TRBD2 (6 bases). Germline V gene data show CDR1 as SGHNT and CDR2 as YYREEE (reference sequence). V lost 3 bases and J lost 5, with 19 bases in between. The CDR3 has 16 amino acids. DNA for the CDR3: TGTGCCAGCAGCTACACGGGACTTGTTCGGGGAGATACGCAGTATTTT. Its translation: CASSYTGLVRGDTQYF.

This sequence joins TRBV7-3 and TRBJ2-1; no firm D call. V was shortened by 0 bases and J by 5 bases, with 2 bases between the two germline ends. This CDR3 comprises 12 residues. Germline CDR1 SGHTA, CDR2 FQGTGA. The CDR3 loop is CASSLTNNEQFF. The CDR3 bases are TGTGCCAGCAGCTTAACCAACAATGAGCAGTTCTTC.

The CDR3 DNA reads TGTGCCAGCAGCCCGGGGGAGGGGCCCAACTATGGCTACACCTTC. Translated, it gives CASSPGEGPNYGYTF. The genes are TRBV7-2 and TRBJ1-2, with D maybe TRBD1 (5 bases). The germline V and J ends were trimmed by 5 bases and 2 bases, with 15 bases remaining between them. CDR3 length: 15 residues. Per the germline V gene, CDR1 is SGHTA and CDR2 is FQGNSA.

This chain joins TRBV11-2 and TRBJ2-7; a weak D match, TRBD1 (7 bases). Trimming left V 2 bases short and J 4 bases short, with 18 bases between. Germline V gives CDR1 SGHAT, CDR2 FQNNGV. CDR3 size: 16 residues. The chain's CDR3 is CASSLSLRQGGYEQYF. The CDR3 region has the DNA TGTGCCAGCAGCTTATCACTGAGGCAGGGGGGATACGAGCAGTACTTC.

This rearrangement joins TRBV7-9 to TRBJ1-1; D not resolved. V shed 6 bases and J shed 4 bases, with 15 bases lying between them. The CDR3 runs to 14 residues. CDR1 and CDR2 (germline): SEHNR, FQNEAQ (reference sequence). CDR3 protein: CASSYTTVATEAFF. CDR3 DNA sequence: TGTGCCAGCAGTTATACAACAGTGGCCACTGAAGCTTTCTTT.

V usage is TRBV9 and J usage is TRBJ2-2, with unresolved D. In germline, CDR1 is SGDLS, CDR2 YYNGEE. The V end was cut by 3 bases, the J end by 1 base, with 10 bases between. This CDR3 spans 15 amino acids. CDR3 sequence reads: CASSAQVKNTGELFF. The CDR3 nucleotides read TGTGCCAGCAGCGCCCAGGTTAAGAACACCGGGGAGCTGTTTTTT.

The chain joins TRBV5-4 to TRBJ2-1, with 7 bases that match TRBD2. Germline assignment: CDR1 SGHNT and CDR2 YYREEE (reference sequence). V trimming: 0 bases; J trimming: 4 bases; junction bases outside the gene matches: 13. The CDR3 length is 18 residues. Here the CDR3 DNA reads TGTGCCAGCAGCTTGGTCCCCACTAGCGCGAACATATACAATGAGCAGTTCTTC. Its protein product is CASSLVPTSANIYNEQFF.

This chain connects TRBV5-1 to TRBJ2-1; the match to TRBD2 covers 12 bases. The V gene end was trimmed by 4 bases and the J gene end by 4 bases; junction bases not matched to a gene: 3. CDR1 is SGHRS, CDR2 YFSETQ, per germline. The CDR3 loop spans 15 amino acids. CDR3 region: CASSRTSGTYNEQFF. In nucleotides, the CDR3 is TGCGCCAGCAGCCGGACTAGCGGGACTTACAATGAGCAGTTCTTC.

The chain is built from TRBV2 and TRBJ2-3, with 7 bases identical to TRBD2. This CDR3 is 15 amino acids long. The V segment lost 3 bases and the J segment 7 bases; nucleotides outside the gene matches: 10. Germline values: CDR1 SNHLY, CDR2 FYNNEI. This CDR3 is CASSDGAVGGNTQYF. CDR3 DNA: TGTGCCAGCAGTGATGGGGCGGTGGGGGGGAATACGCAGTATTTT.

V and J are TRBV5-6 and TRBJ1-2, with 11 bases aligning to TRBD1. The V gene's germline CDR1 is SGHDT and CDR2 YYEEEE. The CDR3 length is 15 residues. V lost 0 bases to trimming and J lost 4 bases; unmatched junction nucleotides: 2. Written as DNA, the CDR3 is TGTGCCAGCAGCTTGGGGACAGGGGGCAGCTATGGCTACACCTTC. Its translation: CASSLGTGGSYGYTF.

This sequence joins TRBV7-9 and TRBJ2-6; D ambiguous. This CDR3 has 15 amino acids. V lost 8 bases, J lost 0 bases, and 11 bases lay in between. CDR1 and CDR2 from the germline V gene are SEHNR and FQNEAQ (reference sequence). CDR3 coding DNA: TGTGCCAGCGTAGAGATGCTCTCTGGGGCCAACGTCCTGACTTTC. It is translated as CASVEMLSGANVLTF.

This clone appeared a single time. This sequence joins TRBV9 and TRBJ2-7, with a possible D match to TRBD2 (6 bases). Trimming left V 0 bases short and J 1 base short, with 8 bases between. The CDR3 length is 14 residues. The germline V gene encodes CDR1 SGDLS and CDR2 YYNGEE. CDR3 sequence: CASSVGGVSYEQYF. In DNA form, the CDR3 reads TGTGCCAGCAGCGTAGGGGGGGTGTCCTACGAGCAGTACTTC. Variable domain in full (rest from reference TRBV9 and TRBJ2-7): DSGVTQTPKHLITATGQRVTLRCSPRSGDLSVYWYQQSLDQGLQFLIQYYNGEERAKGNILERFSAQQFPDLHSELNLSSLELGDSALYFCASSVGGVSYEQYFGPGTRLTVT.

The CDR3 DNA sequence: TGTGCCAGCTCACGACAGGGGGCGGACACTGAAGCTTTCTTT. Amino acid sequence: CASSRQGADTEAFF. The chain links TRBV18 to TRBJ1-1, with 10 positions matching TRBD1. The CDR3 has 14 residues. The V gene end was trimmed by 4 bases and the J gene end by 3 bases; junction bases not matched to a gene: 2. Germline-derived CDR1 and CDR2 are KGHSH and LQKENI.

The chain recombines TRBV6-5 with TRBJ2-1; TRBD2 matches 7 bases. The CDR3 extends over 15 amino acids. The germline V gene encodes CDR1 MNHEY and CDR2 SVGAGI. Germline trimming cut 4 bases from V and 10 bases from J; bases unmatched to any gene: 13. The CDR3 region is CASSSAGPRGREQFF. CDR3 in DNA: TGTGCCAGCAGTTCCGCCGGGCCGCGGGGGAGGGAGCAGTTCTTC.

V gene TRBV6-1 combines with J gene TRBJ2-5; possible D gene TRBD1, 6 bases. The germline V gene encodes CDR1 MNHNS and CDR2 SASEGT. The CDR3 spans 15 residues. Trimming left V 6 bases short and J 0 bases short, with 14 bases between. The CDR3 protein is CASSPRTEYQETQYF. CDR3 coding DNA: TGTGCCAGCAGCCCGCGGACAGAGTACCAAGAGACCCAGTACTTC.

The CDR3 DNA reads TGTGCCAGCAGCTTAGATAGCGGGGCTACAGATACGCAGTATTTT. This translates into CASSLDSGATDTQYF. The gene calls are TRBV7-2 and TRBJ2-3, with 8 bases matching TRBD2. The germline CDR1 and CDR2 sequences are SGHTA and FQGNSA. With 1 base clipped from V and 3 bases from J, the junction kept 3 bases outside the gene matches. The CDR3 covers 15 residues.

This chain connects TRBV20-1 to TRBJ1-1; D remains ambiguous. In germline, CDR1 is DFQATT, CDR2 SNEGSKA (reference sequence). CDR3 length: 11 amino acids. V was clipped by 6 bases and J by 6 bases, with 11 bases between them. The CDR3 here is CSAPWQAEAFF. The CDR3 DNA reads TGCAGTGCGCCCTGGCAGGCTGAAGCTTTCTTT.

The chain employs TRBV2 and TRBJ1-5; D ambiguous. Germline lookup yields CDR1 SNHLY and CDR2 FYNNEI. V shed 8 bases and J shed 0 bases, with 11 bases lying between them. This CDR3 is built from 14 residues. As DNA, the CDR3 is TGTGCCAGCCAGGTCCTGTATAGCAATCAGCCCCAGCATTTT. It codes for CASQVLYSNQPQHF.

The rearrangement links TRBV6-5 to TRBJ1-5, with a tentative D call TRBD1 (6 bases). This CDR3 is built from 15 residues. CDR1 is MNHEY and CDR2 is SVGAGI in the germline V gene. Trimming cost V 0 bases and J 7 bases, with 13 bases left between them. The CDR3 protein is CASSYSTGPGQPQHF. The CDR3 coding sequence is TGTGCCAGCAGTTACTCGACAGGACCAGGGCAGCCCCAGCATTTT.

V usage is TRBV4-3 and J usage is TRBJ2-2, with TRBD2 identical over 16 bases. The V gene end was trimmed by 0 bases and the J gene end by 5 bases; junction bases not matched to a gene: 9. Germline CDR1 reads LGHNA; CDR2 reads YSLEER. The CDR3 is 20 residues long. CDR3 sequence (DNA): TGCGCCAGCAGCCAAGATGGCTCGGGACTAGCGGGGGGGGAAACCGGGGAGCTGTTTTTT. Protein sequence: CASSQDGSGLAGGETGELFF.

This rearrangement joins TRBV7-2 to TRBJ1-5; no clear D. CDR1 SGHTA and CDR2 FQGNSA come from the germline V gene. Between the trimmed V and J ends, which lost 2 bases and 1 base, there was a span of 6 bases. The CDR3 spans 14 residues. The CDR3 is CASSLWESNQPQHF. DNA of the CDR3: TGTGCCAGCAGCTTATGGGAGAGCAATCAGCCCCAGCATTTT.